Listed below are T cell receptor beta chains from one sample, sequenced in a study of T cells in Graves' hyperthyroidism and ophthalmopathy. TCRdb fed the multiplex PCR reads into MiXCR, producing one record per CDR3 protein. The sample holds about 200,000 distinct CDR3 sequences, around 19% seen once. What was sequenced was blood. The receptors were sampled from a middle-aged man with Graves' hyperthyroidism. The CDR3 runs from the conserved cysteine through the conserved F or W. The D gene is left open where the match is weak. Not all rows give a size; the values are once, few, many and, for expanded clones, a class.

CDR3 protein: CASSLGAGTSQPQHF
CDR3 DNA: TGTGCCAGCAGCTTGGGGGCGGGGACTAGTCAGCCCCAGCATTTT
D gene: -
J gene: TRBJ1-5
clone size: few
V gene: TRBV5-6

CDR3 protein: CASSLGGNYNEQFF
CDR3 DNA: TGTGCCAGCAGCTTAGGAGGTAATTACAATGAGCAGTTCTTC
D gene: -
J gene: TRBJ2-1
clone size: many
V gene: TRBV11-2

CDR3 protein: CASSFRVSPLHF
CDR3 DNA: TGTGCCAGCAGCTTCAGGGTTTCACCCCTCCACTTT
D gene: -
J gene: TRBJ1-6
clone size: many
V gene: TRBV5-6

CDR3 protein: CSAPRTSRRDEQFF
CDR3 DNA: TGCAGTGCTCCCAGGACTAGCAGAAGGGATGAGCAGTTCTTC
D gene: TRBD2
J gene: TRBJ2-1
clone size: few
V gene: TRBV20-1

CDR3 protein: CAIQEFMNTEAFF
CDR3 DNA: TGTGCCATACAGGAATTCATGAACACTGAAGCTTTCTTT
D gene: -
J gene: TRBJ1-1
clone size: many
V gene: TRBV10-3

CDR3 protein: CSALDRLNTEAFF
CDR3 DNA: TGCAGTGCGCTAGATCGGCTGAACACTGAAGCTTTCTTT
D gene: -
J gene: TRBJ1-1
clone size: many
V gene: TRBV20-1

CDR3 protein: CSARVGQGVRETQYF
CDR3 DNA: TGCAGTGCTAGAGTTGGACAGGGGGTCCGGGAGACCCAGTACTTC
D gene: TRBD1
J gene: TRBJ2-5
clone size: many
V gene: TRBV20-1

CDR3 protein: CATSYRGDEQFF
CDR3 DNA: TGTGCCACCAGTTACCGGGGGGATGAGCAGTTCTTC
D gene: TRBD2
J gene: TRBJ2-1
clone size: -
V gene: TRBV24-1

CDR3 protein: CASSPSGGANTGELFF
CDR3 DNA: TGTGCCAGCAGTCCGAGCGGGGGGGCAAACACCGGGGAGCTGTTTTTT
D gene: TRBD2
J gene: TRBJ2-2
clone size: many
V gene: TRBV28

CDR3 protein: CASSLQPRDDEQFF
CDR3 DNA: TGTGCCAGCAGCTTACAACCCCGGGACGATGAGCAGTTCTTC
D gene: -
J gene: TRBJ2-1
clone size: -
V gene: TRBV9

CDR3 protein: CASSRQGRDEQFF
CDR3 DNA: TGTGCCAGCAGCCGACAGGGGCGGGATGAGCAGTTCTTC
D gene: TRBD1
J gene: TRBJ2-1
clone size: many
V gene: TRBV2

CDR3 protein: CASSLGRGESNTQYF
CDR3 DNA: TGTGCCAGCAGTTTAGGTCGCGGGGAGAGTAATACGCAGTATTTT
D gene: -
J gene: TRBJ2-3
clone size: many
V gene: TRBV28

CDR3 protein: CASSQGRMTQYF
CDR3 DNA: TGTGCCAGCAGTCAAGGACGGATGACGCAGTACTTC
D gene: -
J gene: TRBJ2-7
clone size: -
V gene: TRBV6-1

CDR3 protein: CASSRDGSNTEAFF
CDR3 DNA: TGCGCCAGCAGCCGGGACGGATCGAACACTGAAGCTTTCTTT
D gene: -
J gene: TRBJ1-1
clone size: many
V gene: TRBV5-1

CDR3 protein: CASSYDWAGSPLHF
CDR3 DNA: TGTGCCAGCAGCTACGATTGGGCGGGTTCACCCCTCCACTTT
D gene: -
J gene: TRBJ1-6
clone size: many
V gene: TRBV7-9

CDR3 protein: CASSQATGTYGYTF
CDR3 DNA: TGTGCCAGCAGCCAGGCGACAGGGACCTATGGCTACACCTTC
D gene: TRBD1
J gene: TRBJ1-2
clone size: many
V gene: TRBV14

CDR3 protein: CASSSSADRGEKLFF
CDR3 DNA: TGTGCCAGCTCATCTTCCGCCGACAGAGGTGAAAAACTGTTTTTT
D gene: -
J gene: TRBJ1-4
clone size: many
V gene: TRBV18

CDR3 protein: CASSRGSDSGNTIYF
CDR3 DNA: TGTGCCAGCAGCCGGGGCAGCGACTCTGGAAACACCATATATTTT
D gene: -
J gene: TRBJ1-3
clone size: few
V gene: TRBV3-1

CDR3 protein: CASRNTQGGEQYF
CDR3 DNA: TGTGCCAGCAGGAACACCCAGGGCGGCGAGCAGTACTTC
D gene: -
J gene: TRBJ2-7
clone size: -
V gene: TRBV6-1

CDR3 protein: CASSTGQGARNIQYF
CDR3 DNA: TGTGCCAGCAGCACAGGACAGGGGGCTCGTAACATTCAGTACTTC
D gene: TRBD1
J gene: TRBJ2-4
clone size: few
V gene: TRBV5-8

CDR3 protein: CATSDGRNQPQHF
CDR3 DNA: TGTGCCACCAGTGATGGACGGAATCAGCCCCAGCATTTT
D gene: -
J gene: TRBJ1-5
clone size: -
V gene: TRBV24-1

CDR3 protein: CASSLRLSNTEAFF
CDR3 DNA: TGTGCCAGCAGTTTGCGGCTTTCGAACACTGAAGCTTTCTTT
D gene: -
J gene: TRBJ1-1
clone size: many
V gene: TRBV28

CDR3 protein: CSARVRGKYEQYF
CDR3 DNA: TGCAGTGCTAGAGTGCGGGGGAAGTACGAGCAGTACTTC
D gene: TRBD2
J gene: TRBJ2-7
clone size: many
V gene: TRBV20-1

CDR3 protein: CASSYSSGGYNEQFF
CDR3 DNA: TGTGCCAGCAGTTACTCCAGCGGGGGTTACAATGAGCAGTTCTTC
D gene: TRBD2
J gene: TRBJ2-1
clone size: many
V gene: TRBV6-2/TRBV6-3

CDR3 protein: CSVPQGQNIQYF
CDR3 DNA: TGCAGCGTTCCACAGGGGCAAAACATTCAGTACTTC
D gene: TRBD1
J gene: TRBJ2-4
clone size: -
V gene: TRBV29-1

CDR3 protein: CASSFRVQETQYF
CDR3 DNA: TGCGCCAGCAGCTTTCGAGTTCAAGAGACCCAGTACTTC
D gene: -
J gene: TRBJ2-5
clone size: many
V gene: TRBV5-1

CDR3 protein: CASSQELRSPLHF
CDR3 DNA: TGCGCCAGCAGCCAAGAGTTACGCTCACCCCTCCACTTT
D gene: -
J gene: TRBJ1-6
clone size: many
V gene: TRBV4-1

CDR3 protein: CSALGQGIQETQYF
CDR3 DNA: TGCAGTGCTCTGGGACAGGGGATTCAAGAGACCCAGTACTTC
D gene: TRBD1
J gene: TRBJ2-5
clone size: few
V gene: TRBV20-1

CDR3 protein: CASSSQGSTEAFF
CDR3 DNA: TGTGCCAGCAGCTCCCAGGGGAGCACTGAAGCTTTCTTT
D gene: -
J gene: TRBJ1-1
clone size: many
V gene: TRBV11-3